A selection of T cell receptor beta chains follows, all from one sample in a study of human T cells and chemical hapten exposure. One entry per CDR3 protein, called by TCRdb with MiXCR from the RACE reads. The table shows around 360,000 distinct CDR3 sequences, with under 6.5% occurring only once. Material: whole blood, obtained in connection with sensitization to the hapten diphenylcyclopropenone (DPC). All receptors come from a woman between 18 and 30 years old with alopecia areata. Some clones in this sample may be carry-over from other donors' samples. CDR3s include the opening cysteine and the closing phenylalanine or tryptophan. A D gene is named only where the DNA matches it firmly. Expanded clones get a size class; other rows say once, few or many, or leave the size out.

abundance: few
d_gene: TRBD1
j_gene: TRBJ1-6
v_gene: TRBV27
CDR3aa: CASSTRDRSSYNSPLHF
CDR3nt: TGTGCCAGCAGTACACGGGACAGGAGCTCCTATAATTCACCCCTCCACTTT

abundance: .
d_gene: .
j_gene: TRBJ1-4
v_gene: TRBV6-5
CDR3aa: CASRLIQTGSNEKLFF
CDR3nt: TGTGCCAGCAGATTGATTCAGACCGGTAGTAATGAAAAACTGTTTTTT

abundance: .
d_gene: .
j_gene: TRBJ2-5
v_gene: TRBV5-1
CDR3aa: CASSLGGAETQYF
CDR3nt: TGCGCCAGCAGCTTGGGGGGGGCCGAGACCCAGTACTTC

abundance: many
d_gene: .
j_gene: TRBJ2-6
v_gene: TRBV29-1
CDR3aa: CSVEGETSGANVLTF
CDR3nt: TGCAGCGTTGAGGGGGAAACCTCTGGGGCCAACGTCCTGACTTTC

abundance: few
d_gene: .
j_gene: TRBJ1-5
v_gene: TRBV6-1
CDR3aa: CASRTLDRQGNQPQHF
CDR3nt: TGTGCCAGCAGGACATTAGACAGGCAAGGCAATCAGCCCCAGCATTTT

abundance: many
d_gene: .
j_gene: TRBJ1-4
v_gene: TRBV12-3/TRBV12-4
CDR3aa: CASSFVGQGNEKLFF
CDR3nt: TGTGCCAGCAGTTTCGTCGGGCAGGGGAATGAAAAACTGTTTTTT

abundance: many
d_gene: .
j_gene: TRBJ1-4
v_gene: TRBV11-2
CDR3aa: CASSITRDTELFF
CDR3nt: TGTGCCAGCAGCATCACCCGGGACACAGAACTGTTTTTT

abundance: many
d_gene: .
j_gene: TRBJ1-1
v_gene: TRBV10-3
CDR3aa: CAIKRDADEAFF
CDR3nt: TGTGCCATCAAAAGGGACGCCGATGAAGCTTTCTTT

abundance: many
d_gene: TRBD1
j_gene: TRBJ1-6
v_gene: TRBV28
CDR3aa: CASSLGQGSTPLHF
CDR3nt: TGTGCCAGCAGCCTGGGACAGGGTTCGACACCCCTCCACTTT

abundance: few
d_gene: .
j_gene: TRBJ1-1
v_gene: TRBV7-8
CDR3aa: CASSLGEGSTEAFF
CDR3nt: TGTGCCAGCAGCTTAGGGGAAGGGTCTACTGAAGCTTTCTTT

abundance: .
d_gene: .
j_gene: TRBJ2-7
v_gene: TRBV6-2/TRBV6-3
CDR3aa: CASSYLTGISYEQYF
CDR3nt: TGTGCCAGCAGTTACTTAACAGGGATCTCCTACGAGCAGTACTTC

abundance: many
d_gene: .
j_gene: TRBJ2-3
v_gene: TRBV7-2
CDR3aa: CASSLFADTQYF
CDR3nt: TGTGCCAGCAGCTTATTCGCAGATACGCAGTATTTT

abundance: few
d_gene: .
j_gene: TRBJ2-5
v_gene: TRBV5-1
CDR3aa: CASSLYPDQETQYF
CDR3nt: TGCGCCAGCAGCTTGTACCCAGACCAAGAGACCCAGTACTTC

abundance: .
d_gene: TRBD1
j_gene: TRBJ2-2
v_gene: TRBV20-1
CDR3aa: CSIQGENTGELFF
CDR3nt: TGCAGCATTCAGGGGGAGAACACCGGGGAGCTGTTTTTT

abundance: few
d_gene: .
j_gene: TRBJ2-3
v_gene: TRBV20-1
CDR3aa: CSARGFSDTQYF
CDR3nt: TGCAGTGCTAGGGGTTTTTCAGATACGCAGTATTTT

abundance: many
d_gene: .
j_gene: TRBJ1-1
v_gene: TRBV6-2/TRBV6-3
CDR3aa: CASSRLSGRVTEAFF
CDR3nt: TGTGCCAGCAGTAGACTTTCAGGGCGAGTCACTGAAGCTTTCTTT

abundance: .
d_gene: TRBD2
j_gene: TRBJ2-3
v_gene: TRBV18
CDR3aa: CASSPPGLARDTQYF
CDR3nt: TGTGCCAGCTCACCACCGGGACTAGCTAGAGATACGCAGTATTTT

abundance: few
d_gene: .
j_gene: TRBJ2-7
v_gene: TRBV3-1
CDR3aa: CASSQAGSLSSYEQYF
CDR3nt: TGTGCCAGCAGCCAAGCGGGCAGTCTAAGCTCCTACGAGCAGTACTTC

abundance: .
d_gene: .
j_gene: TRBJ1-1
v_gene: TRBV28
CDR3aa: CASSLSLSANTEAFF
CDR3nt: TGTGCCAGCAGTTTATCCCTCAGCGCCAACACTGAAGCTTTCTTT

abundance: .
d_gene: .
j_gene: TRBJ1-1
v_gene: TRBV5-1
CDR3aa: CASSLDATNTEAFF
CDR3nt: TGCGCCAGCAGCTTGGATGCCACCAACACTGAAGCTTTCTTT

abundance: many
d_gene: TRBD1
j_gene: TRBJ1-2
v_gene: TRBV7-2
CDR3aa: CASSPRTGATLNYGYTF
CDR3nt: TGTGCCAGCAGCCCGCGGACAGGGGCTACCCTTAACTATGGCTACACCTTC

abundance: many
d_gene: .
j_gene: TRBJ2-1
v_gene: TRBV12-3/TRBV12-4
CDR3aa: CASRPGASNEQFF
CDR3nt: TGTGCCAGCAGACCCGGGGCTAGCAATGAGCAGTTCTTC

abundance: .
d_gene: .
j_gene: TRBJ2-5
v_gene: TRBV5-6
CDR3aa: CASSSTRGRRETQYF
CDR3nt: TGTGCCAGCAGCTCTACCAGGGGAAGGAGGGAGACCCAGTACTTC

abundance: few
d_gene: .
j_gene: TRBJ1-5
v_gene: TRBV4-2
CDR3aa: CASSQDPEAGAYSNQPQHF
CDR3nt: TGTGCCAGCAGCCAAGATCCTGAGGCAGGGGCCTATAGCAATCAGCCCCAGCATTTT

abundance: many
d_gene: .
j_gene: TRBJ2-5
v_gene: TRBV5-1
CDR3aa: CASSFGQSGGQYF
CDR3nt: TGCGCCAGCAGCTTCGGACAGAGCGGAGGCCAGTACTTC

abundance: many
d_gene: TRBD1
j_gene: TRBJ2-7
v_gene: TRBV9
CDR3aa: CASSAQGAYEQYF
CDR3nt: TGTGCCAGCAGCGCACAGGGGGCCTACGAGCAGTACTTC

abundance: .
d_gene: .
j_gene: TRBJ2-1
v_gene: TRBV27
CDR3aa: CASQQSPSSYNEQFF
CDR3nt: TGTGCCAGCCAACAGTCCCCGAGCTCCTACAATGAGCAGTTCTTC

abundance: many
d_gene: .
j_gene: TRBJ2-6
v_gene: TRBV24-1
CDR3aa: CATSDQTLGANVLTF
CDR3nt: TGTGCCACCAGTGATCAGACGCTAGGGGCCAACGTCCTGACTTTC

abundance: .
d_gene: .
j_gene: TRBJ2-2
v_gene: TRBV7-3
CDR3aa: CASSGGSHTGELFF
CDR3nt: TGTGCCAGCAGCGGCGGGTCCCACACCGGGGAGCTGTTTTTT

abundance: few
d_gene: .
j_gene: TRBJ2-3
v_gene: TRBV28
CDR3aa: CASSFGQGKRTDTQYF
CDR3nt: TGTGCCAGCAGTTTTGGCCAGGGTAAGAGAACAGATACGCAGTATTTT

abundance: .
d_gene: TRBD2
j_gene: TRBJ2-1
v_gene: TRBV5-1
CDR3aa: CASSSMREVFF
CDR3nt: TGCGCCAGCAGCTCCATGCGGGAGGTGTTCTTC

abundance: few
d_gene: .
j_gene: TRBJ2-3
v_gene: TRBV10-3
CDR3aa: CAISTGGGTDTQYF
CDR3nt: TGTGCCATCAGTACCGGGGGAGGCACAGATACGCAGTATTTT

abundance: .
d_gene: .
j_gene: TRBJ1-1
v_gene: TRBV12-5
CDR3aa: CASGLEPNTEAFF
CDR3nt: TGTGCTAGTGGTTTGGAGCCAAACACTGAAGCTTTCTTT

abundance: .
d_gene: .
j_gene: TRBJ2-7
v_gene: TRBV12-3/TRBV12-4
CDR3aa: CASKKSALNSEMQYF
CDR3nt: TGTGCCAGCAAAAAGTCCGCGCTAAACAGTGAGATGCAGTACTTC

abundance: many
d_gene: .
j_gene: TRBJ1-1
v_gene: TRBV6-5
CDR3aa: CASSYSFAGSEQAEAFF
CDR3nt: TGTGCCAGCAGTTACTCGTTTGCAGGGTCGGAGCAGGCTGAAGCTTTCTTT

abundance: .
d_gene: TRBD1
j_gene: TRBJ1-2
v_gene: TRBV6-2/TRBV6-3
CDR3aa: CASRPPGTAFDYGYTF
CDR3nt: TGTGCCAGCAGACCTCCAGGGACAGCCTTCGACTATGGCTACACCTTC

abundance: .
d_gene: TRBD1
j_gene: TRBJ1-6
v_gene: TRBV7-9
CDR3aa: CASSLAGQGYSPLHF
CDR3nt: TGTGCCAGCAGCTTAGCGGGACAGGGTTACTCACCCCTCCACTTT

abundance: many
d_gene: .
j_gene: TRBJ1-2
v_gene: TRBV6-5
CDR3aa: CASTEGQARGYTF
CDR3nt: TGTGCCAGCACTGAGGGGCAGGCCCGCGGCTACACCTTC

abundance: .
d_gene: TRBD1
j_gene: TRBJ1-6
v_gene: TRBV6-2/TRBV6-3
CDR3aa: CASSVDRVHSPLHF
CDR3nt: TGTGCCAGCAGTGTCGACAGGGTACATTCACCCCTCCACTTT

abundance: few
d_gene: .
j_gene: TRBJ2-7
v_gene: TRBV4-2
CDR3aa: CASSQDETGPYEQYF
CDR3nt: TGTGCCAGCAGCCAAGATGAAACAGGCCCCTACGAGCAGTACTTC

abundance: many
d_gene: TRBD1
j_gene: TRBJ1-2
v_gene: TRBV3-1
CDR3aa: CASSYSTRQGTTF
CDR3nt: TGTGCCAGCAGCTATAGTACAAGACAGGGAACCACCTTC

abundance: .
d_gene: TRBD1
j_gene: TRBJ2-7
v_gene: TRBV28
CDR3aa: CASSRTGVLYEQYF
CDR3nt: TGTGCCAGCAGTAGGACAGGGGTCCTCTACGAGCAGTACTTC

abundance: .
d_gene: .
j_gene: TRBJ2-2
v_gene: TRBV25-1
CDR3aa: CASSETYTGELFF
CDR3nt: TGTGCCAGCAGTGAAACGTACACCGGGGAGCTGTTTTTT

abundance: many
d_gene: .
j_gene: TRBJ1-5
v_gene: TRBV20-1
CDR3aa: CSARGPPMDGKPQHF
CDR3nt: TGCAGTGCTAGAGGGCCACCGATGGACGGTAAGCCCCAGCATTTT

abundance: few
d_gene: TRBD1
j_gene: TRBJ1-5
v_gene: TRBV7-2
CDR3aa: CASSKGQGVQPQHF
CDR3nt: TGTGCCAGCAGCAAAGGACAGGGTGTACAGCCCCAGCATTTT